This record concerns one T cell receptor beta chain sequence. Germline CDR1 and CDR2: MDHEN and SYDVKM. Trimming left V 5 bases short and J 5 bases short, with 16 bases between. CDR3 size: 14 residues. Only in-frame clones appear in the TCRdb table, and some are missing; sequencing was by immunoSEQ multiplex PCR. The table lists roughly 100,000 clones, 86% of them singletons. This sample is part of a study of cytomegalovirus exposure and HLA in healthy donors. This chain joins TRBV28 and TRBJ2-7, with D possibly being TRBD2 (8 bases). The specimen was PBMCs. This sequence originates from a woman aged 18-29 years in good health and CMV-seropositive. DNA of the CDR3: TGTGCCAGCAGTCCGCCGGGAGGGGGCAACGAGCAGTACTTC. The encoded protein is CASSPPGGGNEQYF.